This T cell receptor (beta chain) was captured by sequencing in a study of blood T cell repertoires in COVID-19. As for the study in general: Researchers got acute and convalescent COVID-19 samples from the United States, Italy and Spain. The analysed material was cDNA or gDNA that came from T cells, B-cell-depleted T cells, or PBMCs.

Patients from Seattle were sampled longitudinally, starting during active infection. The sample holds one count of this clone. The repertoire was sequenced with immunoSEQ multiplex PCR; TCRdb's copy has only in-frame clones and lacks some. The sample contains some 290,000 clones, about nine tenths of which appear only once. This CDR3 is 13 amino acids long. Trimming cost V 6 bases and J 3 bases, with 9 bases left between them. In germline, CDR1 is MNHEY, CDR2 SMNVEV (reference sequence). This receptor was obtained from a young woman with COVID-19, enrolled during active disease. The rearrangement links TRBV27 to TRBJ1-3; a weak D match, TRBD1 (6 bases). Source material: peripheral blood. The DNA for the CDR3 is TGTGCCAGCAGAGGGACACTTGGAAACACCATATATTTT. Its protein is CASRGTLGNTIYF.